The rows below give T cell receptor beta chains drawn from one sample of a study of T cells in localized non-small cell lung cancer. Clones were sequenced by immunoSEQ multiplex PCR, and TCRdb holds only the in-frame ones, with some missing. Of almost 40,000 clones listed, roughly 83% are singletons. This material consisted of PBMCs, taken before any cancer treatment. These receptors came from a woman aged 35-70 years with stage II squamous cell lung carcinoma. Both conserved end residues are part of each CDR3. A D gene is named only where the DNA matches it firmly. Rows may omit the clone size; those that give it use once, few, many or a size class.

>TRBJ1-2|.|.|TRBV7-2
TGTGCCAGCAGCTTAGCGGAGGGGCGAGGCTACACCTTC
CASSLAEGRGYTF
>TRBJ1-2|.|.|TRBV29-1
TGCAGCGTACCTGACAGGCCTAACTATGGCTACACCTTC
CSVPDRPNYGYTF
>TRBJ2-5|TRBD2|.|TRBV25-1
TGTGCCAGCAGGGGGCCAGCGGGGGACGAGACCCAGTACTTC
CASRGPAGDETQYF
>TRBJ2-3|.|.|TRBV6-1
TGTGCCAGCAGTGTTACAGGGATGGAAAGCACAGATACGCAGTATTTT
CASSVTGMESTDTQYF
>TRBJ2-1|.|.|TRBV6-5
TGTGCCAGCAGTCCTCTGGCCAGCTCCTACAATGAGCAGTTCTTC
CASSPLASSYNEQFF
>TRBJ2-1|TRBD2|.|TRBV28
TGTGCCAGCAGCTTCGCTGCGGGAGGTGGCAATGAGCAGTTCTTC
CASSFAAGGGNEQFF
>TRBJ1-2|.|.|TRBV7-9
TGTGCCAGCAGCCGTTTGACAGGCCCAAACTATGGCTACACCTTC
CASSRLTGPNYGYTF
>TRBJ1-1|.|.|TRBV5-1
TGCGCCAGCAGTTGGAGGACAGATAACACTGAAGCTTTCTTT
CASSWRTDNTEAFF
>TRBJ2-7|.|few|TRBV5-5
TGTGCCAGCAGCGTAGCCGATCCCCCCCGGCAGTACTTC
CASSVADPPRQYF
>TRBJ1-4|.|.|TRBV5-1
TGCGCCAGCAGCTTGGGAACAACAGGTGAAAAACTGTTTTTT
CASSLGTTGEKLFF
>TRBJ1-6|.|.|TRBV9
TGTGCCAGCAGCTCCCCAGTCGTGGAAGGTAGTTCACCCCTCCACTTT
CASSSPVVEGSSPLHF
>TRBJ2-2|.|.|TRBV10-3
TGTGCCATCAGCTCAAGCGAGCGAAACACCGGGGAGCTGTTTTTT
CAISSSERNTGELFF
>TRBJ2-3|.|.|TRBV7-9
TGTGCCAGCAGCCAGGGGACAGATACGCAGTATTTT
CASSQGTDTQYF
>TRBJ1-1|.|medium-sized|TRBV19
TGTGCCAGTAGTATAGACGGGGGGTACACTGAAGCTTTCTTT
CASSIDGGYTEAFF
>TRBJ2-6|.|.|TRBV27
TGTGCCAGCAGTTTCTCTGGGGCCAACGTCCTGACTTTC
CASSFSGANVLTF
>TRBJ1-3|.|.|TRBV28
TGTGCCAGCAGCCTGACGTCGGACTACTCTGGAAACACCATATATTTT
CASSLTSDYSGNTIYF
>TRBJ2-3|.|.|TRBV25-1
TGTGCCAGCAGTGAACCCATCCAGGGCGGGGAAGATACGCAGTATTTT
CASSEPIQGGEDTQYF
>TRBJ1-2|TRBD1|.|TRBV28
TGTGCCAGCAGTTTATCGCCGGGACAGGGGGGCGGCTACACCTTC
CASSLSPGQGGGYTF
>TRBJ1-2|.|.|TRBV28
TGTGCCAGCACCCCCAGTATGGGCTATGGCTACACCTTC
CASTPSMGYGYTF
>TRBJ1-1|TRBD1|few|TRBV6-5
TGTGCCAGCAGTTACGGGACAGGGGGAACTGAAGCTTTCTTT
CASSYGTGGTEAFF
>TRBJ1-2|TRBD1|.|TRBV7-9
TGTGCCAGCAGCCCGCGGACAGGGAACTATGGCTACACCTTC
CASSPRTGNYGYTF
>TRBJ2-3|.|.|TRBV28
TGTGCCAGCAGTTTAAGCCGAACTGGTCGTGCGCAGTATTTT
CASSLSRTGRAQYF
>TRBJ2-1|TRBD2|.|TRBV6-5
TGTGCCAGCAGCGTTCTAGCGGAGACCTACAATGAGCAGTTCTTC
CASSVLAETYNEQFF
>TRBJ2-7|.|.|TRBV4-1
TGCGCCAGCAGCCAATCCCAGGGGAGCTCCTACGAGCAGTACTTC
CASSQSQGSSYEQYF
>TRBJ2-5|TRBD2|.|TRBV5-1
TGCGCCAGCGGTGGTAGCGGGGGGGCCCATGAGACCCAGTACTTC
CASGGSGGAHETQYF
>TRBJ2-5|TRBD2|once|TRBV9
TGTGCCAGCAGCGTAGACTCTAGCGGGAGGGGTGAGACCCAGTACTTC
CASSVDSSGRGETQYF
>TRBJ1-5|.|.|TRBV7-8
TGTGCCAGCAGCTTATCCAGGGATCAGCCCCAGCATTTT
CASSLSRDQPQHF
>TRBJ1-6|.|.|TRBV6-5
TGTGCCAGCTCCCCGGGACGGGGGAATTCACCCCTCCACTTT
CASSPGRGNSPLHF
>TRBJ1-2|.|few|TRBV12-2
TGTGCAAGTCGCTTATCCCGCGCCTTGGGGGGGCTCTATGGCTACACCTTC
CASRLSRALGGLYGYTF
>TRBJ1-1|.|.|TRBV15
TGTGCCACCAGCTGGAGACCCCAGAGGCGGAACACTGAAGCTTTCTTT
CATSWRPQRRNTEAFF
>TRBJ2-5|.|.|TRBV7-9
TGTGCCAGCAGCTCCCTGAGTCAAGAGACCCAGTACTTC
CASSSLSQETQYF
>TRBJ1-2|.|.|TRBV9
TGTGCCAGCAGCGTAAACGACTATGGCTACACCTTC
CASSVNDYGYTF
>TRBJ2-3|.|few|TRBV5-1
TGCGCCAGCAGCTTGGAAACAGCGACGTCAAGTAGGTATTTT
CASSLETATSSRYF
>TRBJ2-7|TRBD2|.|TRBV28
TGTGCCAGCAGTGTGACTAGCGAAGTATACGAGCAGTACTTC
CASSVTSEVYEQYF
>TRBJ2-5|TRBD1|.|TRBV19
TGTGCCAGTAGTGTGACAGGGGCCAGGTTGGAGACCCAGTACTTC
CASSVTGARLETQYF
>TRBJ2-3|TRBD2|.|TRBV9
TGTGCCAGCAGCGTAGGGCTAGCGGGAGGAGCAGATACGCAGTATTTT
CASSVGLAGGADTQYF
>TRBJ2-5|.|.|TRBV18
TGTGCCAGCTCACGCCCCCTCGGGGAGACCCAGTACTTC
CASSRPLGETQYF
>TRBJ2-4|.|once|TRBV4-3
TGCGCCAGCAGCCAAGATAAATGGGCAGGGAACATTCAGTACTTC
CASSQDKWAGNIQYF
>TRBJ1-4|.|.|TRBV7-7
TGTGCTAGCAGCAAAGACAGCCACCATGAAAAACTGTTTTTT
CASSKDSHHEKLFF
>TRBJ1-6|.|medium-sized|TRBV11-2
TGTGCCAGCAGCTTAGGGCGGAGCTCCTATAATTCACCCCTCCACTTT
CASSLGRSSYNSPLHF